This T cell receptor (beta chain) was recovered during a study of cytomegalovirus exposure and HLA in healthy donors. Whole-study context: Most donors, just over 80% of approximately 400 genotyped, fell in the Caucasian-associated ancestry cluster. Regarding the study as a whole: When analyzed later, a missense DCLRE1C variant was found to be linked to TCR beta V- and J-gene trimming. An analysis done earlier found most TCR beta V segments productive about 87% or about 30% of the time.

13 Jbeta primers and 60 Vbeta primers were used for the PCR. Profiled with immunoSEQ multiplex PCR; TCRdb holds only in-frame clones, not every one. The sample shows about 150,000 clones, 80% of them seen only once. On this clone itself: The antigen is undetermined.

The CDR3 totals 15 residues. The germline V gene has CDR1 SGHRS and CDR2 YFSETQ. The junction had 5 bases not matched to a gene; V was cut back by 4 bases and J by 2 bases. This TCR derives from a man under 40 in good health and CMV-seropositive. Sequenced sample: PBMCs. The chain carries TRBV5-1 and TRBJ2-2; TRBD1 agrees at 7 bases. CDR3 DNA sequence: TGCGCCAGCAGCCAAGGGACAGCCAACACCGGGGAGCTGTTTTTT. This gives the protein CASSQGTANTGELFF.